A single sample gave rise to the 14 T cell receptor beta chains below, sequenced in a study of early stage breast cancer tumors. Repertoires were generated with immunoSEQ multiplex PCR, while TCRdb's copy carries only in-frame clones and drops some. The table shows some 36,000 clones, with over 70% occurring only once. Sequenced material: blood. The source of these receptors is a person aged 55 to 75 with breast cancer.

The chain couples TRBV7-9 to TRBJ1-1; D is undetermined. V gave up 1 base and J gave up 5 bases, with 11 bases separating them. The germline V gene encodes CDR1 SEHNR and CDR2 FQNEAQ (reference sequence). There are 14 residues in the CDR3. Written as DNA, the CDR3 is TGTGCCAGCAGCTTAGGGTTGAGTGGGACTGAAGCTTTCTTT. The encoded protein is CASSLGLSGTEAFF.

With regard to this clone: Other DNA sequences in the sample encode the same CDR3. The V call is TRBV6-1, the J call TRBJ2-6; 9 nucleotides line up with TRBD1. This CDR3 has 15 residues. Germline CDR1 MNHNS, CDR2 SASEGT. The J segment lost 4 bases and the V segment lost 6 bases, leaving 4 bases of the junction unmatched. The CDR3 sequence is CASRTGGSGANVLTF. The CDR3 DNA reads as TGTGCCAGCAGGACAGGGGGTAGCGGGGCCAACGTCCTGACTTTC.

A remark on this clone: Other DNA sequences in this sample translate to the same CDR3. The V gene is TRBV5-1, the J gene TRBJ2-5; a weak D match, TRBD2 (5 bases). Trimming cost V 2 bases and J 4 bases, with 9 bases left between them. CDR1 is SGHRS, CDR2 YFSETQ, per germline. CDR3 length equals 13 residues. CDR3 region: CASSFGVGETQYF. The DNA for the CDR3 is TGCGCCAGCAGCTTCGGGGTGGGAGAGACCCAGTACTTC.

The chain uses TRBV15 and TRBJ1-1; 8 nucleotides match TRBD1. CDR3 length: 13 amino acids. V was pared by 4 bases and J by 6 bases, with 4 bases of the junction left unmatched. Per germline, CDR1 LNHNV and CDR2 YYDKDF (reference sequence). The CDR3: CATSTNRGAEAFF. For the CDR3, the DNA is TGTGCCACCAGCACCAACAGGGGGGCTGAAGCTTTCTTT.

The CDR3 region has the DNA TGTGCCAGCAGTGAACTAGCGGGAGGCTACAATGAGCAGTTCTTC. It yields the protein CASSELAGGYNEQFF. The gene calls are TRBV6-4 and TRBJ2-1; 12 bases map to TRBD2. The CDR3 contains 15 residues. Germline V gene sequence: CDR1 MRHNA, CDR2 SNTAGT. Trimming cost V 3 bases and J 3 bases; bases outside gene matches: 0.

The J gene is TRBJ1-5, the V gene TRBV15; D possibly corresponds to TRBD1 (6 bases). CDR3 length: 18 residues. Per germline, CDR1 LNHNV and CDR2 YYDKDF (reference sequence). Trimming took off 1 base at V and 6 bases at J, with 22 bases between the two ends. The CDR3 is CATSRADRGPLGGQPQHF. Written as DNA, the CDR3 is TGTGCCACCAGCAGAGCTGACCGGGGGCCCTTAGGGGGTCAGCCCCAGCATTTT. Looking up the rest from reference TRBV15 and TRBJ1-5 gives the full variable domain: DAMVIQNPRYQVTQFGKPVTLSCSQTLNHNVMYWYQQKSSQAPKLLFHYYDKDFNNEADTPDNFQSRRPNTSFCFLDIRSPGLGDTAMYLCATSRADRGPLGGQPQHFGDGTRLSIL.

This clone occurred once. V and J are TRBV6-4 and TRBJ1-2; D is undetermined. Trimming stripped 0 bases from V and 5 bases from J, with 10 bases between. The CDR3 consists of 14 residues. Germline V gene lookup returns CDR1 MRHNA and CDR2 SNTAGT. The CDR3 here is CASSDSFGRYGYTF. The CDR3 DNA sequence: TGTGCCAGCAGTGACTCTTTTGGACGGTATGGCTACACCTTC.

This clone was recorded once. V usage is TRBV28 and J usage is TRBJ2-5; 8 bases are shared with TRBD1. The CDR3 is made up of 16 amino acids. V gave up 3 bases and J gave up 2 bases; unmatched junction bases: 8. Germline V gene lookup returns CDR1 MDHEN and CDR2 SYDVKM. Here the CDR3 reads CASSFSQGAGQETQYF. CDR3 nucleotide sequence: TGTGCCAGCAGTTTCAGTCAGGGGGCTGGGCAAGAGACCCAGTACTTC.

CDR3 region: CASSLDPGSYGYTF. As DNA, the CDR3 is TGCGCCAGCAGCTTGGATCCGGGCAGCTATGGCTACACCTTC. The rearrangement joins TRBV5-1 to TRBJ1-2; D call uncertain. Per the germline V gene, CDR1 is SGHRS and CDR2 is YFSETQ. V shed 0 bases and J shed 4 bases, with 10 bases lying between them. The CDR3 extends over 14 amino acids.

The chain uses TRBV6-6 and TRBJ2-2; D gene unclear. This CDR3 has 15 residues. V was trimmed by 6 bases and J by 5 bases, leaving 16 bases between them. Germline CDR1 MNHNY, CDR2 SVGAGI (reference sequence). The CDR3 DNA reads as TGTGCCAGCAGCGAACAATCGGTGGGGACCGGGGAGCTGTTTTTT. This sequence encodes CASSEQSVGTGELFF.

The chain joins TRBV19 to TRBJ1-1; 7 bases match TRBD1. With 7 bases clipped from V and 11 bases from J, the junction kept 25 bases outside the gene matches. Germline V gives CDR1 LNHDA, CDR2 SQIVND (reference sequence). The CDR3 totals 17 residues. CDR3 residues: CASKPERKTGINIMAFF. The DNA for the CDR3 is TGTGCCAGTAAGCCTGAACGAAAGACAGGGATTAACATAATGGCTTTCTTT.

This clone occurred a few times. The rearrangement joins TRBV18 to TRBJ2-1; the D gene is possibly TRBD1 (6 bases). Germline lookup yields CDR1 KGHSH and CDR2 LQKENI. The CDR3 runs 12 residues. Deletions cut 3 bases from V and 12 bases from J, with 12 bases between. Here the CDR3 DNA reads TGTGCCAGCTCACCCATTGGGGGCGGGCAGTTCTTC. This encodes CASSPIGGGQFF.

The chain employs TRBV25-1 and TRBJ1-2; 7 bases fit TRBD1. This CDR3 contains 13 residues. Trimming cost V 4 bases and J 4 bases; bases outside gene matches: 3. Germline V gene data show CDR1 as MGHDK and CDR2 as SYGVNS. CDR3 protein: CASSGQGAYGYTF. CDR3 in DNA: TGTGCCAGCAGTGGACAGGGTGCCTATGGCTACACCTTC.

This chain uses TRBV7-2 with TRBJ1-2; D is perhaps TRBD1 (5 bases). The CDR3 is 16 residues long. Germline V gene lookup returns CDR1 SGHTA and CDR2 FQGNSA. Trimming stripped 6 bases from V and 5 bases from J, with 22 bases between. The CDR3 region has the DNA TGTGCCAGCAGGCTTAGACCCTCTCAGGGAGGATATGGCTACACCTTC. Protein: CASRLRPSQGGYGYTF. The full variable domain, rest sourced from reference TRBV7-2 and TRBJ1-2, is GAGVSQSPSNKVTEKGKDVELRCDPISGHTALYWYRQSLGQGLEFLIYFQGNSAPDKSGLPSDRFSAERTGGSVSTLTIQRTQQEDSAVYLCASRLRPSQGGYGYTFGSGTRLTVV.